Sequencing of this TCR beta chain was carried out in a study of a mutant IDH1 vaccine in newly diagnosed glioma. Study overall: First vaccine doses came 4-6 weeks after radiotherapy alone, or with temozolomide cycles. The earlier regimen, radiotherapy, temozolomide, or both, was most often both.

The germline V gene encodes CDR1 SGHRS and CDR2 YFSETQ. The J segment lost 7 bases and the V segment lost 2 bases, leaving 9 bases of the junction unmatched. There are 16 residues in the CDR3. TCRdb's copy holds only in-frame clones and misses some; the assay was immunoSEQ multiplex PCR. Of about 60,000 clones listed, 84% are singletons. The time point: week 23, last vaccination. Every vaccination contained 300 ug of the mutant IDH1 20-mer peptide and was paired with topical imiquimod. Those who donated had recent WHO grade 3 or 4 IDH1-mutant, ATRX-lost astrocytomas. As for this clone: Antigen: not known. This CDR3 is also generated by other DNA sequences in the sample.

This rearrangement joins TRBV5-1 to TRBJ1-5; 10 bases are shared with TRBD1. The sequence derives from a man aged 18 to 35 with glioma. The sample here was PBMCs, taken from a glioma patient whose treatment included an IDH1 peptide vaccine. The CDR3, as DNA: TGCGCCAGCAGCTTCGGGACAGGGGATACAGGGCAGCCCCAGCATTTT. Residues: CASSFGTGDTGQPQHF.